A selection of T cell receptor beta chains follows, all from one sample in a study of blood T cell repertoires in COVID-19. Using immunoSEQ multiplex PCR, the repertoire was profiled, and TCRdb retains in-frame clones only, with some absent. The repertoire holds some 240,000 clones, about 80% seen once, with 3.4% in the top ten. The sample was PBMCs or T cells enriched from blood (not recorded which). All receptors come from a man aged 45 to 65 who had recovered from COVID-19. CDR3s include the opening cysteine and the closing phenylalanine or tryptophan. A D gene is named only where the DNA matches it firmly. Size is omitted from some rows. Given values are once, few, many or a class for expanded clones.

j_gene,d_gene,abundance,v_gene,len,CDR3nt,CDR3aa
TRBJ2-1,TRBD2,.,TRBV24-1,16,TGTGCCACCAGTGATTTGACTAGCGGGAGCAACAATGAGCAGTTCTTC,CATSDLTSGSNNEQFF
TRBJ1-6,.,.,TRBV11-2,12,TGTGCCAGCAGCTTACCGGGAACACCCCTCCACTTT,CASSLPGTPLHF
TRBJ1-5,.,.,TRBV6-5,16,TGTGCCAGCAGTTACTCGGGAGGGAATAGCAATCAGCCCCAGCATTTT,CASSYSGGNSNQPQHF
TRBJ1-2,TRBD1,.,TRBV12-3/TRBV12-4,13,TGTGCCAGCAGTAGCCAAGGGGGCCTGGGCTACACCTTC,CASSSQGGLGYTF
TRBJ2-7,.,.,TRBV5-1,14,TGCGCCAGCAGCAGAGAAGGGGTCTCCTACGAGCAGTACTTC,CASSREGVSYEQYF
TRBJ1-1,.,.,TRBV5-6,11,TGTGCCAGCAGCTTGGCGTCTGAAGCTTTCTTT,CASSLASEAFF
TRBJ1-2,TRBD1,.,TRBV19,15,TGTGCCAGTAGTATAGATCGGGGACAGCTCTATGGCTACACCTTC,CASSIDRGQLYGYTF
TRBJ1-5,.,.,TRBV19,16,TGTGCCAGTAGTTATTTCGGAGGCCTGGGCAATCAGCCCCAGCATTTT,CASSYFGGLGNQPQHF
TRBJ2-7,.,.,TRBV19,14,TGTGCCAGTAGCTTACAGGCAGGGACCTACGAGCAGTACTTC,CASSLQAGTYEQYF
TRBJ2-2,.,.,TRBV24-1,15,TGTGCCACCAGTGATGGTACTAGCTTCCGCGGGGAGCTGTTTTTT,CATSDGTSFRGELFF
TRBJ1-4,.,.,TRBV10-2,14,TGCGCCAGCAGCCGGGATCATCGGGGTGAAAAACTGTTTTTT,CASSRDHRGEKLFF
TRBJ1-2,TRBD1,.,TRBV7-2,13,TGTGCCAGCAGCTTAGGACAGGGGTCTGGCTACACCTTC,CASSLGQGSGYTF
TRBJ1-4,.,.,TRBV9,15,TGTGCCAGCAGCGTCGATACAGGGCAGGATGAAAAACTGTTTTTT,CASSVDTGQDEKLFF
TRBJ2-5,TRBD1,.,TRBV6-5,15,TGTGCCAGCAGCCCGGACAGGGGGCGTGGGGAGACCCAGTACTTC,CASSPDRGRGETQYF
TRBJ2-7,TRBD1,.,TRBV5-1,14,TGCGCCAGCAGCTTAGAGGACAGGGCCTACGAGCAGTACTTC,CASSLEDRAYEQYF
TRBJ1-2,TRBD1,.,TRBV27,14,TGTGCCAGCACCGCCACAGGGGGCTTAGGAGGCTACACCTTC,CASTATGGLGGYTF
TRBJ1-1,.,.,TRBV2,12,TGTGCCAGCAATCAGCAGGGGCACGAAGCTTTCTTT,CASNQQGHEAFF
TRBJ1-5,.,.,TRBV6-1,17,TGTGCCAGCAGTGAAGATTGGTGGGAGGGAGTCAATCAGCCCCAGCATTTT,CASSEDWWEGVNQPQHF
TRBJ1-4,TRBD1,.,TRBV11-2,16,TGTGCCAGCAGCTTCGACAGGGTCAGGGCTAATGAAAAACTGTTTTTT,CASSFDRVRANEKLFF
TRBJ1-1,.,.,TRBV27,15,TGTGCCAGCAGCCGTCCCGGTGGGGGGGTCGCTGAAGCTTTCTTT,CASSRPGGGVAEAFF
TRBJ1-1,.,once,TRBV6-6,15,TGTGCCAGCCGTAGAGGGATTGGGATGACCACTGAAGCTTTCTTT,CASRRGIGMTTEAFF
TRBJ1-5,TRBD1,.,TRBV5-5,14,TGTGCCAGCAGCTCTGGACAGGGGAGTCAGCCCCAGCATTTT,CASSSGQGSQPQHF
TRBJ2-4,.,.,TRBV19,15,TGTGCCAGTAGTCCAGGGCCACTAGCCAAAAACATTCAGTACTTC,CASSPGPLAKNIQYF
TRBJ1-3,.,.,TRBV6-5,14,TGTGCCAGCGGAGAGAGATTGCTCGGAAACACCATATATTTT,CASGERLLGNTIYF
TRBJ1-2,.,.,TRBV10-3,15,TGTGCCATCAGTGTGGCGGGAACAAATCCCTATGGCTACACCTTC,CAISVAGTNPYGYTF
TRBJ2-1,.,.,TRBV5-1,11,TGCGCCAGCAGCAGGGGGAATGAGCAGTTCTTC,CASSRGNEQFF
TRBJ2-7,TRBD2,.,TRBV13,15,TGTGCCAGCAGCATTTCGGCTAGCGGACGCTACGAGCAGTACTTC,CASSISASGRYEQYF
TRBJ1-5,TRBD1,.,TRBV30,14,TGTGCCTTACTCTCGGACAGGGAGGATCAGCCCCAGCATTTT,CALLSDREDQPQHF
TRBJ1-5,.,.,TRBV7-8,16,TGTGCCAGCAGCTTAGCAGGGGTCTTTAGCAATCAGCCCCAGCATTTT,CASSLAGVFSNQPQHF
TRBJ2-6,.,.,TRBV7-6,18,TGTGCCAGCACCGACGCCCCGGGACACAGCTCTGGGGCCAACGTCCTGACTTTC,CASTDAPGHSSGANVLTF
TRBJ2-7,TRBD2,.,TRBV28,16,TGTGCCAGCAGTGGACTAGCGGGAGAATTAAGGTACGAGCAGTACTTC,CASSGLAGELRYEQYF
TRBJ2-1,TRBD1,.,TRBV18,18,TGTGCCAGCTCACCACCGATCGGACAGGGCGAGTTGCGCAATGAGCAGTTCTTC,CASSPPIGQGELRNEQFF
TRBJ1-5,TRBD1,.,TRBV6-9,16,TGTGCCAGCCAAGGGACAGCGCCCTATAGCAATCAGCCCCAGCATTTT,CASQGTAPYSNQPQHF
TRBJ2-7,.,.,TRBV21-1,13,TGTGCCAGCAGCTGGGACAGACAATACGAGCAGTACTTC,CASSWDRQYEQYF
TRBJ1-6,.,.,TRBV5-1,17,TGCGCCAGCAGCTTGGTACAGGCGAGCTCCTATAATTCACCCCTCCACTTT,CASSLVQASSYNSPLHF
TRBJ2-4,.,.,TRBV11-2,16,TGTGCCAGCAGCTTAGCACACGATCTAGCCAAAAACATTCAGTACTTC,CASSLAHDLAKNIQYF
TRBJ1-1,.,few,TRBV19,13,TGTGCCAGTAGATCTACCCAGGGGACCGAGGCTTTCTTT,CASRSTQGTEAFF
TRBJ2-1,.,.,TRBV5-6,11,TGTGCCAGCAGTGACTTGAGAGAGCAGTTCTTC,CASSDLREQFF
TRBJ1-2,TRBD1,.,TRBV29-1,15,TGCAGCGTTGATGGGACAGGGTCTTTCTATAACGGCTACACCTTC,CSVDGTGSFYNGYTF
TRBJ2-5,TRBD1,.,TRBV2,14,TGTGCCAGCAGCCGTGGGACAGCCCAAGAGACCCAGTACTTC,CASSRGTAQETQYF
TRBJ2-5,.,few,TRBV5-1,15,TGCGCCAGCCTTGAACAAGGAGGGGGCAGGGAGACCCAGTACTTC,CASLEQGGGRETQYF
TRBJ2-7,TRBD1,many,TRBV28,14,TGTGCCAGCGGCGGACAGGAGGATCCCTACGAGCAGTACTTC,CASGGQEDPYEQYF
TRBJ2-1,TRBD2,.,TRBV27,19,TGTGCCAGCAGTTCCGGGACTAGCGGGGTCAGGAGCTCCTACAATGAGCAGTTCTTC,CASSSGTSGVRSSYNEQFF
TRBJ1-4,.,.,TRBV5-1,15,TGCGCCAGCAGTGCCGGGACACGTATCACGGAAAAACTGTTTTTT,CASSAGTRITEKLFF
TRBJ1-1,TRBD1,.,TRBV18,15,TGTGCCAGCTCAACAGGGACAGCCATGAACACTGAAGCTTTCTTT,CASSTGTAMNTEAFF